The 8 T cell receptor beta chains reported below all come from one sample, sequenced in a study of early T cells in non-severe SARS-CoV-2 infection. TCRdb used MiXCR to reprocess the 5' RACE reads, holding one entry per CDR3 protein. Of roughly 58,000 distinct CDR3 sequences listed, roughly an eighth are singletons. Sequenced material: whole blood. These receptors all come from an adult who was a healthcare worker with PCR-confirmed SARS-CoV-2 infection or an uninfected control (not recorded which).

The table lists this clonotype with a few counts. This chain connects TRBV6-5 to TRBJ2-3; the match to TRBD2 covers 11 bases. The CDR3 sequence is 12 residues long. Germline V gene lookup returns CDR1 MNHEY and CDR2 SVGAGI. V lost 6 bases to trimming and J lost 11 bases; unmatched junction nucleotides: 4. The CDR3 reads CASSPGLAGQYF. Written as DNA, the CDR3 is TGTGCCAGCAGCCCAGGACTAGCGGGGCAGTATTTT.

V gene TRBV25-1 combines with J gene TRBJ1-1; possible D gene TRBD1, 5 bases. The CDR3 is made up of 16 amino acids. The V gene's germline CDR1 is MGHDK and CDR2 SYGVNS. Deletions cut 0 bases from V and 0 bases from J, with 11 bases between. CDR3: CASSEYGGVVNTEAFF. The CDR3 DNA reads TGTGCCAGCAGTGAATATGGGGGGGTAGTGAACACTGAAGCTTTCTTT.

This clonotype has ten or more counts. DNA for the CDR3: TGTGCCAGCTCACTCGGGACAGGGGGAACTGAAGCTTTCTTT. This translates into CASSLGTGGTEAFF. The chain employs TRBV18 and TRBJ1-1; the match to TRBD1 covers 11 bases. Germline trimming cut 4 bases from V and 5 bases from J; bases unmatched to any gene: 3. The germline gives CDR1 KGHSH, CDR2 LQKENI. This CDR3 is 14 amino acids long.

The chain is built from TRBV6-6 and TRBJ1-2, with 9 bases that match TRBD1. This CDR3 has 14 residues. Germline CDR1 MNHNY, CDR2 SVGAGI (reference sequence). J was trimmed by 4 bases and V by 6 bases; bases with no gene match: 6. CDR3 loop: CASRDRGLPYGYTF. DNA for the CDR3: TGTGCCAGCAGGGACAGGGGCCTTCCCTATGGCTACACCTTC.

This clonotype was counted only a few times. CDR3 loop: CSARRRDRGIGGNTIYF. In nucleotides, the CDR3 is TGCAGTGCTCGGAGGCGGGACAGGGGAATCGGAGGAAACACCATATATTTT. The gene calls are TRBV20-1 and TRBJ1-3; 10 bases line up with TRBD1. V was clipped by 5 bases and J by 4 bases; unmatched bases: 14. Germline V gene sequence: CDR1 DFQATT, CDR2 SNEGSKA (reference sequence). This CDR3 comprises 17 residues.

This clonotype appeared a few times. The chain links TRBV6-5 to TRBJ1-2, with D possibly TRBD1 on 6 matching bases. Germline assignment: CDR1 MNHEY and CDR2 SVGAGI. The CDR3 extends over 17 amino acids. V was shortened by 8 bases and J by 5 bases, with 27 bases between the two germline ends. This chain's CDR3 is CASGGAAGVGPAYGYTF. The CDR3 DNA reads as TGTGCCAGCGGGGGCGCGGCAGGGGTCGGTCCTGCTTATGGCTACACCTTC.

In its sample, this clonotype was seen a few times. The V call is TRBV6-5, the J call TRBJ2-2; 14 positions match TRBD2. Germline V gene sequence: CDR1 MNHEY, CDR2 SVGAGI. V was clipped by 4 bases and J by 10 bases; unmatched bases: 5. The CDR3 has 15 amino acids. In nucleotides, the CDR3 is TGTGCCAGCAGTTCGACTAGCGGGGGGGCGGCGGAGCTGTTTTTT. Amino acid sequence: CASSSTSGGAAELFF.

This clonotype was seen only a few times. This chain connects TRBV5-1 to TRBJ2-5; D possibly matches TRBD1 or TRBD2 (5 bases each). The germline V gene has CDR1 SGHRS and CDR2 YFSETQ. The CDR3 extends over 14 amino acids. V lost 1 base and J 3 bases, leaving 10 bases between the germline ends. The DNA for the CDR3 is TGCGCCAGCAGCTTGCGACAGAGGGAAGAGACCCAGTACTTC. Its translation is CASSLRQREETQYF. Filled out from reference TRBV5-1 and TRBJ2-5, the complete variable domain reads KAGVTQTPRYLIKTRGQQVTLSCSPISGHRSVSWYQQTPGQGLQFLFEYFSETQRNKGNFPGRFSGRQFSNSRSEMNVSTLELGDSALYLCASSLRQREETQYFGPGTRLLVL.